The rows below give T cell receptor beta chains drawn from one sample of a study of long-term antiretroviral therapy in people with HIV. Libraries were prepared by immunoSEQ multiplex PCR; TCRdb keeps only in-frame clonotypes and omits some of them. The sample consists of about 28,000 clones, 75% to 90% of them appearing once. The specimen was unsorted PBMCs, collected 3.2 years before starting antiretroviral therapy. These receptor sequences come from a man aged 45-60 years with HIV. The CDR3 runs from the conserved cysteine through the conserved F or W. A D gene is named only where the DNA matches it firmly. Size values are once, few and many counts, or a class for expanded clones, and some rows have none.

V	J	D	size	DNA	CDR3
TRBV18	TRBJ1-1	-	-	TGTGCCAGCTCACTCCTACAGGATAACACTGAAGCTTTCTTT	CASSLLQDNTEAFF
TRBV10-1	TRBJ2-1	TRBD2	-	TGCGCCAGCAGCGGGACTAGCGGGAGGGCCAGCGAGCAGTTCTTC	CASSGTSGRASEQFF
TRBV19	TRBJ1-4	-	-	TGTGCCAGTAAACAGAGACAGTATGAAAAACTGTTTTTT	CASKQRQYEKLFF
TRBV29-1	TRBJ2-7	-	once	TGCAGCGTTGAGGCGGGACACCCCTACGAGCAGTACTTC	CSVEAGHPYEQYF
TRBV18	TRBJ2-7	TRBD1	-	TGTGCCAGCTCACCAGAGGGACAGGGGGCCTACGAGCAGTACTTC	CASSPEGQGAYEQYF
TRBV6-1	TRBJ1-3	TRBD1	-	TGTGCCAGCAGTTGGACAGGCCACGGTATATATTTT	CASSWTGHGIYF
TRBV13	TRBJ2-2	-	-	TGTGCCAGCAGCCCCGCGCCCCGAGACACCGGGGAGCTGTTTTTT	CASSPAPRDTGELFF
TRBV5-1	TRBJ1-2	TRBD1	-	TGCGCCAGCAGCCCGGGACAGGGGAGTCTAGATGGCTACACCTTC	CASSPGQGSLDGYTF
TRBV5-1	TRBJ1-4	TRBD1	-	TGCGCCAGCAGCGCAGGGACAGCCAATAATGAAAAACTGTTTTTT	CASSAGTANNEKLFF
TRBV1	TRBJ1-4	-	-	TGCACCAGCAGCCCCCGACAGGGGACTAATGAAAAACTGTTTTTT	CTSSPRQGTNEKLFF
TRBV5-5	TRBJ1-6	TRBD1	-	TGTGCCAGCAGCGGCGGGACAGGGGTTCCCAAGCGGAATTCACCCCTCCACTTT	CASSGGTGVPKRNSPLHF
TRBV10-3	TRBJ1-2	-	-	TGTGCCATCAGTGACGGATTGGACTACACCTTC	CAISDGLDYTF
TRBV11-2	TRBJ2-1	TRBD2	-	TGTGCCAGCAGAGGGACTAGCGGGGGGGCCGCTGAGCAGTTCTTC	CASRGTSGGAAEQFF
TRBV10-3	TRBJ2-3	TRBD2	once	TGTGCCATCACCCAAGGGACTAGCGGTAGCACAGATACGCAGTATTTT	CAITQGTSGSTDTQYF
TRBV6-5	TRBJ2-7	-	-	TGTGCCAGCAGTTACCCGGGACTCCGAGAGCAGTACTTC	CASSYPGLREQYF
TRBV7-9	TRBJ1-4	TRBD1	-	TGTGCCAGCAGCTTGGACAGGGGGCTCGGAGAAAAACTGTTTTTT	CASSLDRGLGEKLFF
TRBV2	TRBJ2-2	TRBD2	few	TGTGCCAGCAGTGACGGGACTAGCGGGAGAGGATCCGGGGAGCTGTTTTTT	CASSDGTSGRGSGELFF
TRBV6-5	TRBJ1-5	-	-	TGTGCCAGCAGCGGGGGGGGCGATCAGCCCCAGCATTTT	CASSGGGDQPQHF
TRBV10-2	TRBJ2-7	-	-	TGCGCCAGCAGCCCCGGGACCCCTAAAGAGCAGTACTTC	CASSPGTPKEQYF
TRBV27	TRBJ2-1	-	once	TGTGCCAGCAGTTTACAGGGGAACAATGAGCAGTTCTTC	CASSLQGNNEQFF
TRBV6-1	TRBJ1-4	-	-	TGTGCCAGCACGGGCCAAGGTACTAATGAAAAACTGTTTTTT	CASTGQGTNEKLFF
TRBV13	TRBJ2-2	-	-	TGTGCCAGCAGCTTTACCTCGAGGATGGGCCCACCGAACACCGGGGAGCTGTTTTTT	CASSFTSRMGPPNTGELFF
TRBV10-3	TRBJ2-3	-	-	TGTGCCATCAGTCCCTCAGGACACAGTCTACGCACAGATACGCAGTATTTT	CAISPSGHSLRTDTQYF
TRBV20-1	TRBJ2-1	-	-	TGCAGTGCCAGGGGGGTCTATGAGCAGTTCTTC	CSARGVYEQFF
TRBV9	TRBJ1-1	TRBD1	-	TGTGCCAGCAGCCGAGGACAGGAGATCACTGAAGCTTTCTTT	CASSRGQEITEAFF
TRBV7-8	TRBJ1-1	TRBD1	-	TGTGCCAGCAGCATCCAGACAGGGGTGGACACTGAAGCTTTCTTT	CASSIQTGVDTEAFF
TRBV5-1	TRBJ2-7	TRBD1	-	TGCGCCAGCAGCTTGGTGGCAGGGGGCAACGAGCAGTACTTC	CASSLVAGGNEQYF
TRBV10-3	TRBJ2-2	-	-	TGTGCCATCGGGGAAATGGGCCTTAGCACCGGGGAGCTGTTTTTT	CAIGEMGLSTGELFF
TRBV5-1	TRBJ1-2	-	-	TGCGCCAGCCGGGGGATCCGGGATGGCTACACCTTC	CASRGIRDGYTF
TRBV19	TRBJ2-1	-	-	TGTGCCAGTAGTATAGGGGGGGGGCTCAATGAGCAGTTCTTC	CASSIGGGLNEQFF
TRBV7-3	TRBJ1-2	TRBD1	-	TGTGCCAGCAGCGCGGGACAGGGTTATGGCTACACCTTC	CASSAGQGYGYTF
TRBV7-2	TRBJ1-5	TRBD1	-	TGTGCCAGCTCCAAACAGGGGGCCGGAATGCCCCAGCATTTT	CASSKQGAGMPQHF